The 13 T cell receptor beta chains reported below all come from one sample, sequenced in a study of OX40 agonist ivuxolimab in advanced cancers. Method: immunoSEQ multiplex PCR; TCRdb's copy keeps in-frame clones and lacks some. The table lists 60,000 to 85,000 clones, roughly 90% of them singletons. This specimen consisted of CD4+ or CD8+ T cells sorted from blood, obtained in a trial of the OX40 agonist ivuxolimab. Receptors originate from an adult with an advanced solid tumor such as melanoma, head and neck, liver or kidney cancer.

The chain links TRBV19 to TRBJ2-6; a possible D gene is TRBD2 (6 bases). V lost 1 base to trimming and J lost 0 bases, with 16 bases between them. Germline V gene data show CDR1 as LNHDA and CDR2 as SQIVND (reference sequence). The CDR3 is 19 residues long. CDR3 bases: TGTGCCAGTAGTATAGTTGGGGGGTGGGTGACCTCTGGGGCCAACGTCCTGACTTTC. Translating gives CASSIVGGWVTSGANVLTF.

This CDR3 is CASSLEPRKGPSWEQYF. CDR3 nucleotides: TGTGCCAGCAGCTTAGAGCCGCGGAAGGGGCCCTCCTGGGAGCAGTACTTC. The rearrangement uses TRBV7-9 and TRBJ2-5; D assignment may be TRBD1 or TRBD2 (5 bases each). V gave up 1 base and J gave up 11 bases, with 26 bases separating them. The CDR3 loop spans 17 amino acids. Germline V gene lookup returns CDR1 SEHNR and CDR2 FQNEAQ (reference sequence). Together with reference TRBV7-9 and TRBJ2-5, the CDR3 gives the full variable domain: DTGVSQNPRHKITKRGQNVTFRCDPISEHNRLYWYRQTLGQGPEFLTYFQNEAQLEKSRLLSDRFSAERPKGSFSTLEIQRTEQGDSAMYLCASSLEPRKGPSWEQYFGPGTRLLVL.

The V gene is TRBV11-2, the J gene TRBJ1-2, with D hard to call. The CDR3 is 13 amino acids. CDR1 SGHAT and CDR2 FQNNGV come from the germline V gene. The V end lost 4 bases, the J end lost 8 bases, and 14 bases lay between the germline ends. The DNA of the CDR3 is TGTGCCAGCAGCTCCCCTCAATCGGGAGGCTACACCTTC. Encoded protein: CASSSPQSGGYTF.

This clone was seen a single time. The chain has TRBV19 and TRBJ2-7, with D perhaps matching TRBD1 (6 bases). Germline V lookup: CDR1 LNHDA, CDR2 SQIVND (reference sequence). Trimming shortened V by 5 bases and J by 7 bases, and 18 bases separated the two germline ends. This CDR3 is 14 amino acids long. The CDR3 nucleotides read TGTGCCAGTAGTGGCTACACTACAGGGTTAGAGCAGTACTTC. Residues: CASSGYTTGLEQYF.

This clone was counted once. This chain uses TRBV4-3 with TRBJ1-6; 7 nucleotides align to TRBD1. This CDR3 is built from 16 residues. The germline V gene encodes CDR1 LGHNA and CDR2 YSLEER. V gave up 0 bases and J gave up 6 bases; unmatched junction bases: 5. CDR3 amino acids: CASSQDGQASNSPLHF. The CDR3 region has the DNA TGCGCCAGCAGCCAAGATGGACAGGCGAGTAATTCACCCCTCCACTTT.

This chain links TRBV15 with TRBJ1-4; D not resolved. Germline V lookup: CDR1 LNHNV, CDR2 YYDKDF (reference sequence). The CDR3 is 15 residues long. V lost 1 base, J lost 8 bases, and 14 bases lay in between. The CDR3, as DNA: TGTGCCACCAGCAGAGTAGTGGATAGAGGAGAAAAACTGTTTTTT. Encoded protein: CATSRVVDRGEKLFF.

The chain is built from TRBV2 and TRBJ2-2; tentatively, D is TRBD2 (6 bases). Germline V gives CDR1 SNHLY, CDR2 FYNNEI. The CDR3 spans 12 residues. V lost 7 bases and J 5 bases, leaving 8 bases between the germline ends. DNA of the CDR3: TGTGCCAGCAACCGGGAGACCGGGGAGCTGTTTTTT. Its translation: CASNRETGELFF.

The V call is TRBV29-1, the J call TRBJ1-5, with D perhaps matching TRBD1 (5 bases). The CDR3 length is 15 residues. Deletions cut 6 bases from V and 0 bases from J, with 15 bases between. The germline V gene has CDR1 SQVTM and CDR2 ANQGSEA. This CDR3 is CSVDRGSSSNQPQHF. DNA of the CDR3: TGCAGCGTGGATAGGGGATCCTCTAGCAATCAGCCCCAGCATTTT.

V usage is TRBV19 and J usage is TRBJ2-5; no clear D gene. V lost 3 bases to trimming and J lost 2 bases, with 7 bases between them. The CDR3 has 13 amino acids. Germline V gene sequence: CDR1 LNHDA, CDR2 SQIVND (reference sequence). The CDR3 is CASSIIGQETQYF. Here the CDR3 DNA reads TGTGCCAGTAGTATCATAGGGCAAGAGACCCAGTACTTC.

This clone was picked up a small number of times. CDR3 amino acids: CASSLSGETQYF. CDR3 bases: TGTGCCAGCAGCTTGAGCGGGGAGACCCAGTACTTC. The chain couples TRBV5-6 to TRBJ2-5; tentative D call: TRBD2 (6 bases). CDR3 length equals 12 residues. V was clipped by 1 base and J by 5 bases, with 6 bases between them. Per germline, CDR1 SGHDT and CDR2 YYEEEE.

Notes on this clone: The same CDR3 arises from other DNA sequences in this sample as well. In nucleotides, the CDR3 is TGTGCCAGTAGTATCGGGGGGGCCGGGGAGCTGTTTTTT. Translation gives CASSIGGAGELFF. V usage is TRBV19 and J usage is TRBJ2-2; 8 bases fit TRBD2. V dropped 3 bases and J dropped 6; count of bases not matched to a gene: 0. The CDR3 has 13 residues. Germline V CDR1 and CDR2: LNHDA, SQIVND (reference sequence).

The V call is TRBV9, the J call TRBJ2-3; TRBD2 matches 7 bases. The CDR3 covers 15 residues. V gave up 0 bases and J gave up 3 bases; unmatched junction bases: 4. CDR1 is SGDLS and CDR2 is YYNGEE in the germline V gene. Here the CDR3 DNA reads TGTGCCAGCAGCGTAGGAGCGGGGCAGACAGATACGCAGTATTTT. Its protein product is CASSVGAGQTDTQYF.

The chain has TRBV7-9 and TRBJ1-1; D uncertain. Trimming left V 2 bases short and J 0 bases short, with 7 bases between. Germline V gives CDR1 SEHNR, CDR2 FQNEAQ (reference sequence). The CDR3 sequence is 14 residues long. The CDR3 sequence is CASSLSGVNTEAFF. The CDR3 DNA reads as TGTGCCAGCAGCTTATCGGGAGTGAACACTGAAGCTTTCTTT.